This T cell receptor (beta chain) was sequenced during a study of long-term antiretroviral therapy in people with HIV. Researchers ran immunoSEQ v3.0 at survey level. Method: immunoSEQ multiplex PCR; TCRdb's copy keeps in-frame clones and lacks some. The sample has roughly 20,000 clones, roughly 89% seen once; the top ten hold approximately 3.7%. Unmatched junction bases numbered 10, after V lost 11 bases and J lost 6 bases. Germline CDR1 reads MNHEY; CDR2 reads SVGAGI. The CDR3 runs to 13 residues. The rearrangement uses TRBV6-5 and TRBJ2-3; 8 positions agree with TRBD2. The input for sequencing was unsorted PBMCs, taken 2.1 years after starting antiretroviral therapy. This clonotype was sampled from a man between 18 and 29 years old with HIV. CDR3 protein: CASRPRGVDTQYF. CDR3 DNA sequence: TGTGCCTCTCGCCCGCGGGGGGTGGATACGCAGTATTTT.